This T cell receptor (beta chain) emerged from a study of cytomegalovirus exposure and HLA in healthy donors. The wider study: In a later analysis, the 100 to 150 validation repertoires were reported to have used the same platform as the 650 to 800 first-cohort repertoires. Whole-study results and caveats: Rare TCR sequences predominated, though certain public TCRs were found in many donors.

This clone was seen a few times. Its antigen is undetermined. The V and J ends lost 3 bases and 4 bases, in that order; junction bases with no gene match: 5. The length of the CDR3 is 15 residues. Germline CDR1 reads LNHNV; CDR2 reads YYDKDF (reference sequence). The donors were members of the validation cohort comprising over 100 subjects, separate from the roughly 670-subject first cohort. Libraries were prepared by immunoSEQ multiplex PCR; TCRdb keeps only in-frame clonotypes and omits some of them. Of about 140,000 clones in the sample, approximately 87% were seen once. The receptor was isolated from a man aged 18-30 years in good health and CMV-seronegative. V gene TRBV15 combines with J gene TRBJ2-3; TRBD2 aligns across 9 bases. Sequencing used PBMCs. This CDR3 reads CATSSSASGADTQYF. The CDR3 nucleotides are TGTGCCACCAGCAGTTCGGCTAGCGGGGCAGATACGCAGTATTTT.